This T cell receptor (beta chain) derives from a study of graft-versus-host responses after intestinal transplantation. Looking at the study overall: Anti-thymocyte globulin induction, then tacrolimus and steroids for around 3 years, went to all recipients. Study findings and constraints: Investigators detected GvH clones in recipient marrow, with some emerging earlier in ileum or blood. Graft-versus-host to host-versus-graft clonal ratios in allografts were high in patients with graft-donor T cell macrochimerism. Declining HvG levels early post-transplant were linked to peak circulating GvH clone levels.

The CDR3 has 15 amino acids. In germline, CDR1 is SSHAT, CDR2 FNYEAQ (reference sequence). V was trimmed by 1 base and J by 3 bases, leaving 10 bases between them. Researchers processed graft tissue to release intraepithelial and lamina propria lymphocytes. Libraries were prepared by immunoSEQ multiplex PCR; TCRdb keeps only in-frame clonotypes and omits some of them. The sample consists of 29,000 or so clones, about four fifths of them appearing once. Details on this clone: The antigen remains undetermined.

J is TRBJ2-1 and V is TRBV7-7, with no clear D. The sample was ileum tissue, taken 98 days after intestinal transplantation. This clonotype was sampled from a human patient who received an intestinal transplant, so some T cells may come from the graft donor. The CDR3 nucleotides are TGTGCCAGCAGCTTAGTGTTGTCAGTCTACAATGAGCAGTTCTTC. Protein: CASSLVLSVYNEQFF.